This TCR beta chain is from a study of CD8 T cells in ankylosing spondylitis. Overall study results and limits: Ankylosing spondylitis blood seemed to carry a telltale TCR beta motif made of several highly homologous variants.

Of note for this clonotype: Antigen specificity is unknown.

Generation of TCR beta libraries employed quantitative 5'-RACE incorporating molecular barcodes. From the 5' RACE reads, TCRdb called clonotypes with MiXCR, one entry per CDR3 protein. This sample has approximately 500,000 distinct CDR3 sequences, with about 13% found just once. The V gene lost 5 bases and the J gene lost 9 bases, with 14 bases spanning the gap. This CDR3 has 13 residues. Per germline, CDR1 SNHLY and CDR2 FYNNEI. The chain combines TRBV2 with TRBJ2-1; D possibly corresponds to TRBD2 (6 bases). This clonotype originated in a male donor with ankylosing spondylitis. The specimen was blood, either unsorted or a sorted T cell fraction (not recorded which). CDR3 protein: CASSSLGTGEQFF. The CDR3, as DNA: TGTGCCAGCAGTTCCCTCGGGACTGGTGAGCAGTTCTTC. The variable domain in full, with the rest retrieved from reference TRBV2 and TRBJ2-1, is EPEVTQTPSHQVTQMGQEVILRCVPISNHLYFYWYRQILGQKVEFLVSFYNNEISEKSEIFDDQFSVERPDGSNFTLKIRSTKLEDSAMYFCASSSLGTGEQFFGPGTRLTVL.